These 5 T cell receptor beta chains originate from one sample sequenced in a study of T-cell reconstitution after alpha-beta-depleted transplantation in children. The TCRbeta library incorporated unique molecular identifiers. TCRdb fed the PCR reads into MiXCR, producing one record per CDR3 protein. The sample includes 90,000 to 130,000 distinct CDR3 sequences, about 6.4% of them seen just once. The starting material was PBMCs, mostly from graft donor cells, obtained 360 days after TCRalphabeta/CD19-depleted stem cell transplant. All receptors come from a male patient between 2 and 10 years old who had a stem cell transplant for acute lymphoblastic leukemia, so the T cells may come from the graft donor.

This clonotype has at least ten counts. The chain joins TRBV5-1 to TRBJ2-5; the D gene could be TRBD1 or TRBD2 (6 bases each). Germline V gene data show CDR1 as SGHRS and CDR2 as YFSETQ. The CDR3 covers 14 residues. Trimming took off 0 bases at V and 5 bases at J, with 11 bases between the two ends. CDR3 region: CASSLGRRGETQYF. CDR3 nucleotides: TGCGCCAGCAGCTTGGGACGGAGGGGGGAGACCCAGTACTTC.

The gene calls are TRBV19 and TRBJ2-1, with D unclear. CDR3 size: 13 residues. The V gene's germline CDR1 is LNHDA and CDR2 SQIVND (reference sequence). Trimming cost V 6 bases and J 6 bases, with 12 bases left between them. CDR3 DNA: TGTGCCAGTAGGGTAGGACCCCTCAATGAGCAGTTCTTC. Amino acid sequence: CASRVGPLNEQFF.

The table lists this clonotype with many counts. The chain has TRBV10-3 and TRBJ2-7; 7 bases map to TRBD2. CDR1 and CDR2 from the germline V gene are ENHRY and SYGVKD. J was trimmed by 3 bases and V by 3 bases; bases with no gene match: 8. This CDR3 has 15 amino acids. The CDR3 loop is CAISDPGLGIYEQYF. The CDR3 DNA is TGTGCCATCAGTGACCCCGGACTAGGGATCTACGAGCAGTACTTC.

At least ten counts were recorded for this clonotype. The chain joins TRBV7-8 to TRBJ2-5; 9 nucleotides line up with TRBD1. J was trimmed by 4 bases and V by 0 bases; bases with no gene match: 3. CDR3 length: 15 amino acids. Germline V gives CDR1 SGHVS, CDR2 FQNEAQ. CDR3 residues: CASSLADRGRETQYF. The DNA for the CDR3 is TGTGCCAGCAGCTTAGCGGACAGGGGAAGAGAGACCCAGTACTTC.

This chain joins TRBV7-6 and TRBJ2-7, with 8 bases lining up with TRBD1. The germline V gene encodes CDR1 SGHVS and CDR2 FNYEAQ. The CDR3 extends over 17 amino acids. Unmatched junction bases numbered 13, after V lost 2 bases and J lost 4 bases. CDR3 sequence reads: CASSLNPRTGMQYEQYF. CDR3 DNA: TGTGCCAGCAGCTTAAATCCCAGGACAGGGATGCAGTACGAGCAGTACTTC.